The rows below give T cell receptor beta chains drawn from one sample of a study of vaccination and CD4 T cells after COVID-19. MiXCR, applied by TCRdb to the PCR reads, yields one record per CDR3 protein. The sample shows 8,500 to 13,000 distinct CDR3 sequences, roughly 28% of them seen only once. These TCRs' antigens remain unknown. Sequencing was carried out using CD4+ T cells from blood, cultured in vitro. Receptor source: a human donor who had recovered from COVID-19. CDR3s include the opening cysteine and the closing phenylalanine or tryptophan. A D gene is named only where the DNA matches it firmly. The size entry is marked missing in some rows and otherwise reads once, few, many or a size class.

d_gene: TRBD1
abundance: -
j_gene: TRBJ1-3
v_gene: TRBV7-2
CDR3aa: CASSLGGTGLGNTIYF
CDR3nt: TGTGCCAGCAGCTTAGGAGGGACAGGACTGGGAAACACCATATATTTT

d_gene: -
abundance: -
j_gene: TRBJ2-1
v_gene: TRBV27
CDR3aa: CASSLSRSSYNEQFF
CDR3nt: TGTGCCAGCAGTTTATCCAGGAGCTCCTACAATGAGCAGTTCTTC

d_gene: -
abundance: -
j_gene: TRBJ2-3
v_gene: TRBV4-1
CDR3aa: CASSPQESVDTQYF
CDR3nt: TGCGCCAGCAGCCCCCAAGAGAGTGTAGATACGCAGTATTTT

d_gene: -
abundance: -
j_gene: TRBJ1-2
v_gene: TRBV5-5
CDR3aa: CASSLWGDSNYGYTF
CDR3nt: TGTGCCAGCAGCTTGTGGGGGGATTCGAACTATGGCTACACCTTC

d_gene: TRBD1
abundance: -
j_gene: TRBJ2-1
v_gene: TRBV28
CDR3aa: CASSGTGTNNEQFF
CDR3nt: TGTGCCAGCAGCGGGACAGGGACCAACAATGAGCAGTTCTTC

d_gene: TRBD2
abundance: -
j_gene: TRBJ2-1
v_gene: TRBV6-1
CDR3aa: CASSRTSGIKQFF
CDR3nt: TGTGCCAGCAGTCGGACTAGCGGGATAAAGCAGTTCTTC

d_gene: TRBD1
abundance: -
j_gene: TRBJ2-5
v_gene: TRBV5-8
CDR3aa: CASSLVPGQQETQYF
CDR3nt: TGTGCCAGCAGCTTGGTCCCGGGACAGCAAGAGACCCAGTACTTC

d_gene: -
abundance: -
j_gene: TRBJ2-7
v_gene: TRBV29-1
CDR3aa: CSVRGTLGEQYF
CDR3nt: TGCAGCGTTAGGGGGACACTGGGAGAGCAGTACTTC

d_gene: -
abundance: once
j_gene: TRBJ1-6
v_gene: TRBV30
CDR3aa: CAWTLRDISPLHF
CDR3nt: TGTGCCTGGACCCTTCGGGACATCTCACCCCTCCACTTT

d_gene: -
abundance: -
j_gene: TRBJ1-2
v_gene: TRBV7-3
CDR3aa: CASSPLYRAYGYTF
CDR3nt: TGCGCCAGCAGTCCCTTATACAGGGCCTATGGCTACACCTTC

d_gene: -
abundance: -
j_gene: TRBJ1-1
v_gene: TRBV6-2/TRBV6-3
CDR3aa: CASSRGVNTEAFF
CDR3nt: TGTGCCAGCAGTCGAGGGGTGAACACTGAAGCTTTCTTT

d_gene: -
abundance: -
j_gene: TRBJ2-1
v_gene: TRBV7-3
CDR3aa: CASSLTPSSYNEQFF
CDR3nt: TGTGCCAGCAGCTTGACTCCAAGCTCCTACAATGAGCAGTTCTTC

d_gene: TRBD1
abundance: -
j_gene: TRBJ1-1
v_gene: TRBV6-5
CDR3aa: CASSSPGQIRNEAFF
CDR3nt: TGTGCCAGCAGTTCCCCGGGACAGATAAGGAATGAAGCTTTCTTT

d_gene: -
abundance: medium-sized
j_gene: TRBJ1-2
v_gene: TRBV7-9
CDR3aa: CASSFDTYGYTF
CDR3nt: TGTGCCAGCAGCTTCGACACCTATGGCTACACCTTC

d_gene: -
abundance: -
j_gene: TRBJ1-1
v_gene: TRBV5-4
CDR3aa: CASSLRTYPNTEAFF
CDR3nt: TGTGCCAGCAGCTTAAGGACTTACCCGAACACTGAAGCTTTCTTT

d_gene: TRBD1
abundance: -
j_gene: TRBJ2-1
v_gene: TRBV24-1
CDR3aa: CATSDLQGATYNEQFF
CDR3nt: TGTGCCACCAGTGATTTGCAGGGGGCGACCTACAATGAGCAGTTCTTC

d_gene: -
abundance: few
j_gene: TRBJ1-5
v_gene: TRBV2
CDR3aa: CASSSQGSNQPQHF
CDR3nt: TGTGCCAGCAGCAGCCAAGGGAGCAATCAGCCCCAGCATTTT

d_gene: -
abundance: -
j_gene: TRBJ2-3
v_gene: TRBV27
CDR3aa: CASSRQGSTDTQYF
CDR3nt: TGTGCCAGCAGTCGGCAGGGAAGCACAGATACGCAGTATTTT

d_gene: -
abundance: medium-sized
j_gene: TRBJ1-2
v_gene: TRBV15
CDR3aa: CATSRDRQAAYGYTF
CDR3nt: TGTGCCACCAGCAGAGATCGACAGGCCGCCTATGGCTACACCTTC

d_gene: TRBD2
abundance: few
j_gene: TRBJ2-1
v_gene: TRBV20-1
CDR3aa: CSALPASGRTNEQFF
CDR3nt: TGCAGTGCTCTCCCGGCTAGCGGGAGAACCAATGAGCAGTTCTTC

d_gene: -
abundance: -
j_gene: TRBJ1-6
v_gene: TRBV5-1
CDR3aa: CASSLQASSYNSPLHF
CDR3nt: TGCGCCAGCAGCTTGCAGGCTAGCTCCTATAATTCACCCCTCCACTTT

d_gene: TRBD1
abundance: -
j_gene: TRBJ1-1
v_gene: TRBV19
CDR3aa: CASTGGEDTEAFF
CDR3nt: TGTGCCAGCACAGGGGGCGAGGACACTGAAGCTTTCTTT

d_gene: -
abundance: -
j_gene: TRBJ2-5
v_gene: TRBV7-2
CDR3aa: CASSQSGQNQETQYF
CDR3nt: TGTGCCAGCAGCCAGTCGGGACAAAACCAAGAGACCCAGTACTTC

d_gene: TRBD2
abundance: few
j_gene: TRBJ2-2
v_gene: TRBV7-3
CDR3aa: CASSPTRLAATGELFF
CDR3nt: TGTGCCAGCAGCCCCACCCGACTAGCGGCGACCGGGGAGCTGTTTTTT

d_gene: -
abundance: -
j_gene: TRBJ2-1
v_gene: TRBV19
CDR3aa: CASSPGTREQFF
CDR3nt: TGTGCCAGTAGTCCCGGGACTCGAGAGCAGTTCTTC

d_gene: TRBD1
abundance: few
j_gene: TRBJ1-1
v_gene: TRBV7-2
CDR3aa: CASRTGSLNTEAFF
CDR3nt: TGTGCCAGCAGGACAGGGAGTCTGAACACTGAAGCTTTCTTT

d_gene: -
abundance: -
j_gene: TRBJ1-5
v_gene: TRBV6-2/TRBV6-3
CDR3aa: CASRAASPSYSNQPQHF
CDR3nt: TGTGCCAGCAGGGCAGCGAGCCCCTCTTATAGCAATCAGCCCCAGCATTTT

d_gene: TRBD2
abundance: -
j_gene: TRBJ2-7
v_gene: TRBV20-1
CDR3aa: CSATGPSGRYEQYF
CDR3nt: TGCAGTGCAACGGGGCCTAGCGGCCGATACGAGCAGTACTTC

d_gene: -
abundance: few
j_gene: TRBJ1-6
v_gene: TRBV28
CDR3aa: CASSVDSPLHF
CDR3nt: TGTGCCAGCAGTGTTGATTCACCCCTCCACTTT

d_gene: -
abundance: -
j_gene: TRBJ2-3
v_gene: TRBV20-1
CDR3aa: CSGRDTYADTQYF
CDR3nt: TGCAGTGGGAGGGACACCTACGCAGATACGCAGTATTTT

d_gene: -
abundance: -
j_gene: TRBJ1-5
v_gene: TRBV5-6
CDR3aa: CASSLNDNQPQHF
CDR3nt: TGTGCCAGCAGCTTGAACGACAATCAGCCCCAGCATTTT

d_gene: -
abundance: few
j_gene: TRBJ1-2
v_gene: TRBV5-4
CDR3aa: CASSLAQGTNYGYTF
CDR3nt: TGTGCCAGCAGCTTGGCGCAGGGAACTAACTATGGCTACACCTTC

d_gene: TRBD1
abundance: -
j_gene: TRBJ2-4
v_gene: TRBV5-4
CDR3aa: CASSWTGADIQYF
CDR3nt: TGTGCCAGCAGCTGGACAGGGGCGGACATTCAGTACTTC

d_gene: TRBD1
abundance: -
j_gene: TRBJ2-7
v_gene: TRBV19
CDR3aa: CASSSGQGVHLSEQYF
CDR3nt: TGTGCCAGCAGTTCTGGCCAGGGGGTTCATCTAAGCGAGCAGTACTTC

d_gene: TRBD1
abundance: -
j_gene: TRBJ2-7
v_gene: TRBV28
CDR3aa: CASSHRGHEQYF
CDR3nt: TGTGCCAGCAGCCACAGGGGGCACGAGCAGTACTTC

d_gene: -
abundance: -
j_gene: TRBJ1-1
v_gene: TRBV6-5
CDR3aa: CASRYRTSEAFF
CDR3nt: TGTGCCAGCAGATACCGGACCTCTGAAGCTTTCTTT

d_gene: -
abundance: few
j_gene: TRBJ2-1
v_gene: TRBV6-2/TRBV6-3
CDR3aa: CASSRLNNEQFF
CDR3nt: TGTGCCAGCAGTCGACTTAACAATGAGCAGTTCTTC

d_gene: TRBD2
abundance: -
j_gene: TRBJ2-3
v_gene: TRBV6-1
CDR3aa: CASSRAGGTDTQYF
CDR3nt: TGTGCCAGCAGTCGAGCGGGGGGCACAGATACGCAGTATTTT

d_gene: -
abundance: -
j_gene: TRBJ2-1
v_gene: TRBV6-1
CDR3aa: CAITQPGHGYNEQFF
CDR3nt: TGTGCCATCACCCAACCGGGACACGGATACAATGAGCAGTTCTTC

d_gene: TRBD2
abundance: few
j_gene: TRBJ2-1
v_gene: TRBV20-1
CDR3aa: CSAVLSGSYNEQFF
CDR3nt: TGCAGTGCCGTCTTGAGCGGGAGCTACAATGAGCAGTTCTTC

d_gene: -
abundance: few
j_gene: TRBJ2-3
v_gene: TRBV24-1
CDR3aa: CATSDTDARADTQYF
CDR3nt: TGTGCCACCAGTGACACGGACGCAAGGGCTGATACGCAGTATTTT

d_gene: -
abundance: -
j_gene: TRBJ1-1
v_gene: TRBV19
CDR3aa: CASSIIRNTEAFF
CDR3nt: TGTGCCAGTAGTATTATCCGGAACACTGAAGCTTTCTTT

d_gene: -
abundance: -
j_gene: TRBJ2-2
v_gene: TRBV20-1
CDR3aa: CSATDHNTGELFF
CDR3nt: TGCAGTGCTACGGACCATAACACCGGGGAGCTGTTTTTT

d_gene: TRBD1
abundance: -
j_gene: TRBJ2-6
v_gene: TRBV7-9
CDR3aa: CASSSAGTGISGANVLTF
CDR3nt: TGTGCCAGCAGCTCGGCCGGGACAGGGATTTCTGGGGCCAACGTCCTGACTTTC

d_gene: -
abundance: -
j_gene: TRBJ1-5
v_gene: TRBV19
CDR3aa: CASSYMGAAGSQHF
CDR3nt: TGTGCCAGTAGCTACATGGGGGCGGCCGGGTCCCAGCATTTT

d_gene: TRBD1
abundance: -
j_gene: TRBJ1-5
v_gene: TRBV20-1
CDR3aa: CSASRRKDRGYNQPQHF
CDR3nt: TGCAGTGCTTCAAGACGTAAAGACAGGGGGTACAATCAGCCCCAGCATTTT

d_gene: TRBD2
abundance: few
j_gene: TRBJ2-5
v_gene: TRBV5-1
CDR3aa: CASSLTGTRVETQYF
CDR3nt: TGCGCCAGCAGCTTAACCGGGACTAGGGTAGAGACCCAGTACTTC

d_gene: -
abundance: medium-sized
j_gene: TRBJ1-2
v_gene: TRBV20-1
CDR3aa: CSPGTANGYTF
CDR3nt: TGCAGCCCGGGGACGGCGAATGGCTACACCTTC

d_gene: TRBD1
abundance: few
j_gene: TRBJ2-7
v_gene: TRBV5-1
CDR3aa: CASSLVGDRGYEQYF
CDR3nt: TGCGCCAGCAGCTTGGTAGGCGACAGGGGGTACGAGCAGTACTTC

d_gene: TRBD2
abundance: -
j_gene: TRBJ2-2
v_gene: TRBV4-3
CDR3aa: CASSQGSGSTGELFF
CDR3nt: TGCGCCAGCAGCCAAGGGAGCGGGAGCACCGGGGAGCTGTTTTTT

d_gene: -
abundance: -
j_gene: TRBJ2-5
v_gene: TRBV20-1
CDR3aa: CSAGASGFQETQYF
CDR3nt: TGCAGTGCTGGAGCATCAGGTTTCCAAGAGACCCAGTACTTC

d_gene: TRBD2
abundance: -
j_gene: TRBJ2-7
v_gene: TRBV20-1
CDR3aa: CSASGGGRLYEQYF
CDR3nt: TGCAGTGCTAGTGGTGGCGGGAGGCTCTACGAGCAGTACTTC

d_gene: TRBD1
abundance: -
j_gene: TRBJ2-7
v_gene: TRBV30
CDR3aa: CAWSRRQGARSYEQYF
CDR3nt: TGTGCCTGGAGCCGGAGGCAGGGGGCGCGGAGTTACGAGCAGTACTTC

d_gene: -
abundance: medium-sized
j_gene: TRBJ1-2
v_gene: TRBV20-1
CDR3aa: CSARGAGAVARGYTF
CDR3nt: TGCAGTGCTAGAGGGGCAGGGGCGGTAGCGAGAGGCTACACCTTC

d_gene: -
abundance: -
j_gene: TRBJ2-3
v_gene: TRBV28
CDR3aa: CASHPGGTDTQYF
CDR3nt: TGTGCCAGCCATCCGGGGGGCACAGATACGCAGTATTTT